This T cell receptor beta chain was documented in a study of graft-versus-host responses after intestinal transplantation. Study-wide context: Isolated intestinal, liver-intestinal, or multivisceral transplants were what recipients had.

Study results and limitations: An association linked early post-transplant HvG declines with peak circulating GvH clone levels.

V lost 1 base, J lost 5 bases, and 2 bases stayed unmatched. The CDR3 runs to 15 residues. CDR1 and CDR2 (germline): MGHRA, YSYEKL. TCRdb's table, derived via immunoSEQ multiplex PCR, lists solely in-frame clones and lacks some. The sample has approximately 20,000 clones; roughly 40% are singletons. V gene TRBV4-1 combines with J gene TRBJ2-1; 10 bases map to TRBD2. The sample was alloreactive CD4+ T cells from a mixed lymphocyte reaction culture, taken before intestinal transplant. Described subset: CFSE-low proliferating T cells sorted from approximately 6-day pre-transplant mixed lymphocyte reaction (GvH or HvG direction). The sequence came from a human patient who received an intestinal transplant. CDR3 amino acids: CASSQVLAGDNEQFF. For the CDR3, the DNA is TGCGCCAGCAGCCAAGTGCTAGCGGGGGACAATGAGCAGTTCTTC.